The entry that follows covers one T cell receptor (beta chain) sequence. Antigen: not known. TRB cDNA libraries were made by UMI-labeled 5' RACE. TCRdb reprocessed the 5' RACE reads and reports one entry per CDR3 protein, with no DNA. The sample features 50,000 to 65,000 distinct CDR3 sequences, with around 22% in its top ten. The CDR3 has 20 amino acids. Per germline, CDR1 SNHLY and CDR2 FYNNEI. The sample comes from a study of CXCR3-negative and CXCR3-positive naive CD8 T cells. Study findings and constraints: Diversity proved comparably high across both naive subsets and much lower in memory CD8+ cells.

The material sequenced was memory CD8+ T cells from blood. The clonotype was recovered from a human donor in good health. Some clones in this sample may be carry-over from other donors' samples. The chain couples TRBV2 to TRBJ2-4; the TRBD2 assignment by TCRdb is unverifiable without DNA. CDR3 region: CASSEAGSGRPAGSSHIQYF. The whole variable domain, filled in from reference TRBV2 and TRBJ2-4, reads EPEVTQTPSHQVTQMGQEVILRCVPISNHLYFYWYRQILGQKVEFLVSFYNNEISEKSEIFDDQFSVERPDGSNFTLKIRSTKLEDSAMYFCASSEAGSGRPAGSSHIQYFGAGTRLSVL.